The entry that follows covers one T cell receptor beta chain sequence. Its antigen is not identified. The CDR3 has 13 residues. Trimming took 1 base from V and 6 from J, leaving 7 bases between them. Germline-derived CDR1 and CDR2 are LGHNA and YNFKEQ. The whole isolated RNA underwent reverse transcription, so sequencing captured expressed TCRB transcripts. Sequencing was performed with immunoSEQ multiplex PCR; in TCRdb, only in-frame clones are kept and a portion is missing. The data contain about 240,000 clones, more than 11% of them singletons. The data were taken from a study of beta chain features in type 1 diabetes. At the level of the study: Age, gender, cell numbers and subset yield matched between patients and controls. Whole-study findings and limits: Shorter templates might be favored by PCR, equally in patients and controls. Across all four CD4+ subsets, people with type 1 diabetes showed modestly shorter TCRB CDR3s. Naive, central memory and Treg TCRB repertoires seemed to resemble each other more closely in patients than they did in healthy donors.

V and J are TRBV4-2 and TRBJ1-5; D gene uncertain. The sequenced sample was naive CD4+ T cells from blood. The TCR sequence derives from a young man with type 1 diabetes. CDR3 bases: TGTGCCAGCAGCCAAGGAAACGGTCAGCCCCAGCATTTT. Translation: CASSQGNGQPQHF.